The 26 T cell receptor beta chains given below trace back to one sample, sequenced in a study of cytomegalovirus exposure and HLA in healthy donors. Assay: immunoSEQ multiplex PCR; the TCRdb copy retains only in-frame clones and omits some. This sample has about 220,000 clones, with approximately 83% found just once. Material for sequencing was PBMCs. These receptors were taken from a woman aged 25 to 39 in good health and CMV-seropositive.

The chain recombines TRBV9 with TRBJ1-2; 7 nucleotides agree with TRBD1. The CDR3 spans 16 residues. The V and J ends lost 1 base and 5 bases, in that order; junction bases with no gene match: 11. Germline CDR1 and CDR2: SGDLS and YYNGEE. As DNA, the CDR3 is TGTGCCAGCAGCGTAAGTAGGACAGGCCTAACGTATGGCTACACCTTC. This sequence encodes CASSVSRTGLTYGYTF.

The rearrangement links TRBV30 to TRBJ1-2; the match to TRBD1 covers 7 bases. V shed 5 bases, J shed 0 bases, and the junction held 9 bases outside the gene matches. The CDR3 loop spans 15 amino acids. The germline CDR1 and CDR2 sequences are GTSNPN and SVGIG (reference sequence). CDR3 in DNA: TGTGCCTGGGCAGGGGGGGCCCTATCTAACTATGGCTACACCTTC. Translated, it gives CAWAGGALSNYGYTF.

The V call is TRBV9, the J call TRBJ1-1; D call uncertain. The CDR3 sequence is 12 residues long. V gave up 7 bases and J gave up 3 bases, with 10 bases separating them. Germline V gene sequence: CDR1 SGDLS, CDR2 YYNGEE. The CDR3 nucleotides read TGTGCCAGCTCCGACCGGGACACTGAAGCTTTCTTT. Amino acids: CASSDRDTEAFF.

This clone was recorded once. The chain is built from TRBV4-1 and TRBJ2-1; the match to TRBD2 covers 10 bases. With V trimmed by 4 bases and J by 1 base, 7 bases remained unmatched. The CDR3 is made up of 17 amino acids. CDR1 and CDR2 (germline): MGHRA, YSYEKL. The CDR3 is CASSPSGLAYSYNEQFF. The CDR3 coding sequence is TGCGCCAGCAGCCCGTCGGGACTAGCGTATTCCTACAATGAGCAGTTCTTC.

In this sample, this clone turned up a few times. The rearrangement links TRBV6-5 to TRBJ1-1; no clear D. Germline V lookup: CDR1 MNHEY, CDR2 SVGAGI. The CDR3 runs to 13 residues. V lost 2 bases and J lost 1, with 5 bases in between. The CDR3 protein is CASSYQENTEAFF. CDR3 in DNA: TGTGCCAGCAGTTACCAGGAGAACACTGAAGCTTTCTTT.

The chain carries TRBV30 and TRBJ1-5; weak D call: TRBD1 (6 bases). This CDR3 comprises 13 residues. Germline lookup yields CDR1 GTSNPN and CDR2 SVGIG (reference sequence). V was clipped by 2 bases and J by 5 bases, with 10 bases between them. CDR3 coding DNA: TGTGCCTGGAGTAGCGGGGGCTATCAGCCCCAGCATTTT. The encoded protein is CAWSSGGYQPQHF.

This chain uses TRBV13 with TRBJ2-5; D is uncertain. V was trimmed by 2 bases and J by 0 bases, leaving 7 bases between them. CDR3 size: 14 residues. The germline V gene encodes CDR1 PRHDT and CDR2 FYEKMQ (reference sequence). CDR3 nucleotide sequence: TGTGCCAGCAGCTTACGGAGCAACCAAGAGACCCAGTACTTC. Amino acid sequence: CASSLRSNQETQYF.

This chain connects TRBV30 to TRBJ1-4; D is perhaps TRBD1 (6 bases). Trimming left V 6 bases short and J 8 bases short, with 13 bases between. Germline values: CDR1 GTSNPN, CDR2 SVGIG (reference sequence). This CDR3 has 12 residues. CDR3 nucleotide sequence: TGTGCCTGCTCAGGGGAAAAAGAAAAACTGTTTTTT. This sequence encodes CACSGEKEKLFF.

The chain couples TRBV2 to TRBJ2-3; D remains ambiguous. Trimming removed 8 bases at V and 2 bases at J, with 5 bases between. This CDR3 spans 11 amino acids. Per the germline V gene, CDR1 is SNHLY and CDR2 is FYNNEI. CDR3 in DNA: TGTGCCAGCCTCTCCACAGATACGCAGTATTTT. Translating it yields CASLSTDTQYF. Based on the CDR3 plus reference TRBV2 and TRBJ2-3, the full variable domain is EPEVTQTPSHQVTQMGQEVILRCVPISNHLYFYWYRQILGQKVEFLVSFYNNEISEKSEIFDDQFSVERPDGSNFTLKIRSTKLEDSAMYFCASLSTDTQYFGPGTRLTVL.

DNA of the CDR3: TGTGCCAGTAGTATTTTTCGCAATCAGCCCCAGCATTTT. Its protein product is CASSIFRNQPQHF. The chain joins TRBV19 to TRBJ1-5; the D is unclear. This CDR3 has 13 amino acids. Germline V gene lookup returns CDR1 LNHDA and CDR2 SQIVND (reference sequence). The V end was cut by 3 bases, the J end by 2 bases, with 5 bases between.

The chain combines TRBV29-1 with TRBJ1-1; 9 nucleotides agree with TRBD1. This CDR3 contains 13 residues. Germline V CDR1 and CDR2: SQVTM, ANQGSEA. The CDR3 sequence is CSGTGTMNTEAFF. In nucleotides, the CDR3 is TGCAGTGGGACAGGGACAATGAACACTGAAGCTTTCTTT. Full variable domain (missing parts from reference TRBV29-1 and TRBJ1-1): SAVISQKPSRDICQRGTSLTIQCQVDSQVTMMFWYRQQPGQSLTLIATANQGSEATYESGFVIDKFPISRPNLTFSTLTVSNMSPEDSSIYLCSGTGTMNTEAFFGQGTRLTVV.

The V call is TRBV4-2, the J call TRBJ1-5, with D perhaps TRBD1 (5 bases). The CDR3 totals 15 residues. V lost 4 bases and J lost 2, with 12 bases in between. Germline assignment: CDR1 LGHNA and CDR2 YNFKEQ. This chain's CDR3 is CASSRGGKGNQPQHF. The CDR3 bases are TGTGCCAGCAGCCGGGGGGGGAAGGGCAATCAGCCCCAGCATTTT.

V usage is TRBV7-2 and J usage is TRBJ2-3, with 7 positions matching TRBD2. The V gene end was trimmed by 3 bases and the J gene end by 4 bases; junction bases not matched to a gene: 1. Germline V CDR1 and CDR2: SGHTA, FQGNSA. The CDR3 is 13 amino acids. The CDR3: CASSFGGADTQYF. Here the CDR3 DNA reads TGTGCCAGCAGCTTTGGGGGGGCAGATACGCAGTATTTT.

The CDR3 coding sequence is TGCGCCAGCAGTGGGGACAGGGGGCCCGAGCAGTACTTC. It yields the protein CASSGDRGPEQYF. This chain joins TRBV10-1 and TRBJ2-7; TRBD1 agrees at 12 bases. Germline loops: CDR1 WNHNN, CDR2 SYGVQD (reference sequence). This CDR3 spans 13 amino acids. Trimming removed 4 bases from V and 6 bases from J; junction bases left unmatched: 1.

As regards this clone: Compared with germline, one end of the junction differs, possibly owing to a read error. The chain combines TRBV7-7 with TRBJ2-7; the D is unclear. This CDR3 has 12 amino acids. Germline values: CDR1 SSHAT, CDR2 FNYEAQ (reference sequence). The CDR3 DNA reads as TGTGCTAGCAGCCCGATCCCCTACGAGCAGTACTTC. Translation: CASSPIPYEQYF.

The CDR3 is CASSLGSGRIYNEQFF. CDR3 nucleotide sequence: TGTGCCAGTAGTTTGGGCAGCGGGAGAATCTACAATGAGCAGTTCTTC. V usage is TRBV19 and J usage is TRBJ2-1; 8 nucleotides line up with TRBD2. This CDR3 has 16 residues. Per germline, CDR1 LNHDA and CDR2 SQIVND (reference sequence). Trimming cost V 5 bases and J 3 bases; bases outside gene matches: 9. The variable domain in full, completed from reference TRBV19 and TRBJ2-1, reads DGGITQSPKYLFRKEGQNVTLSCEQNLNHDAMYWYRQDPGQGLRLIYYSQIVNDFQKGDIAEGYSVSREKKESFPLTVTSAQKNPTAFYLCASSLGSGRIYNEQFFGPGTRLTVL.

This clone appeared a single time. The chain is built from TRBV5-1 and TRBJ2-2; unclear D gene. Germline V gene lookup returns CDR1 SGHRS and CDR2 YFSETQ. Deletions cut 0 bases from V and 2 bases from J, with 8 bases between. The CDR3 loop spans 15 amino acids. The CDR3 region has the DNA TGCGCCAGCAGCTTGGAAGCCTTAAACACCGGGGAGCTGTTTTTT. Encoded protein: CASSLEALNTGELFF.

The chain carries TRBV5-1 and TRBJ1-2; 8 nucleotides align to TRBD1. Unmatched junction bases numbered 12, after V lost 4 bases and J lost 1 base. Per the germline V gene, CDR1 is SGHRS and CDR2 is YFSETQ. CDR3 length: 17 amino acids. The CDR3 DNA reads TGCGCCAGCAGCCGTACCGACGGGACAGGATTTAACTATGGCTACACCTTC. It yields the protein CASSRTDGTGFNYGYTF.

This rearrangement joins TRBV2 to TRBJ1-2, with D unresolved. Per germline, CDR1 SNHLY and CDR2 FYNNEI. CDR3 size: 10 residues. V was clipped by 6 bases and J by 5 bases, with 4 bases between them. The CDR3 nucleotides read TGTGCCAGCAGGGAGTATGGCTACACCTTC. Translating it yields CASREYGYTF.

CDR3 sequence (DNA): TGTGCCAGCAGTTTGGGCACAGGGGGCGATCAGCCCCAGCATTTT. This encodes CASSLGTGGDQPQHF. The chain carries TRBV27 and TRBJ1-5; 9 positions match TRBD1. The CDR3 sequence is 15 residues long. Germline CDR1 MNHEY, CDR2 SMNVEV (reference sequence). The trim removed 3 bases at V and 5 bases at J, leaving 5 bases unmatched.

This chain links TRBV10-3 with TRBJ1-1, with TRBD1 identical over 10 bases. From germline, CDR1 is ENHRY and CDR2 SYGVKD. The CDR3 extends over 15 amino acids. V lost 6 bases to trimming and J lost 0 bases; unmatched junction nucleotides: 4. CDR3 region: CAIRKTGGMNTEAFF. The CDR3 nucleotides read TGTGCCATCAGGAAGACAGGGGGCATGAACACTGAAGCTTTCTTT.

The J gene is TRBJ1-5, the V gene TRBV13, with D perhaps TRBD1 (5 bases). V was pared by 1 base and J by 4 bases, with 5 bases between. Germline V lookup: CDR1 PRHDT, CDR2 FYEKMQ (reference sequence). This CDR3 is 13 amino acids long. The CDR3 DNA is TGTGCCAGCAGCTTAGCAGGGAATCAGCCCCAGCATTTT. It specifies CASSLAGNQPQHF.

V and J are TRBV27 and TRBJ1-2, with D unresolved. Germline loops: CDR1 MNHEY, CDR2 SMNVEV (reference sequence). CDR3 length: 14 residues. With 2 bases removed from V and 0 bases from J, the gap between germline ends came to 7 bases. The CDR3 loop reads CASSLSWSNYGYTF. CDR3 DNA: TGTGCCAGCAGTTTAAGTTGGTCTAACTATGGCTACACCTTC.

The CDR3 DNA reads TGTGCCAGTAGTAACCGGGACACCACCTTCGTCTATGGCTACACCTTC. It is translated as CASSNRDTTFVYGYTF. The chain couples TRBV19 to TRBJ1-2, with D possibly being TRBD1 (6 bases). Trimming removed 4 bases at V and 4 bases at J, with 19 bases between. Germline V gene data show CDR1 as LNHDA and CDR2 as SQIVND (reference sequence). The CDR3 covers 16 residues.

This chain connects TRBV6-5 to TRBJ1-2; a weak D match, TRBD1 (5 bases). Trimming left V 4 bases short and J 6 bases short, with 21 bases between. CDR3 size: 16 residues. Germline V gene sequence: CDR1 MNHEY, CDR2 SVGAGI. CDR3 in DNA: TGTGCCAGCAGTTTTCGACGTTGGGGGTCTAATGATGGCTACACCTTC. Its protein is CASSFRRWGSNDGYTF.

The V call is TRBV2, the J call TRBJ1-3, with 9 bases matching TRBD1. Germline V gene lookup returns CDR1 SNHLY and CDR2 FYNNEI. CDR3 size: 15 residues. V shed 3 bases and J 3 bases; nucleotides not matched to a gene: 3. DNA for the CDR3: TGTGCCAGCAGTGAGGGACAGGGATTTGGAAACACCATATATTTT. Amino acid sequence: CASSEGQGFGNTIYF.